This TCR beta chain was profiled in a study of cytomegalovirus exposure and HLA in healthy donors. Germline V lookup: CDR1 ENHRY, CDR2 SYGVKD. V lost 6 bases to trimming and J lost 3 bases, with 17 bases between them. The CDR3 length is 16 residues. Sequencing used immunoSEQ multiplex PCR; TCRdb keeps in-frame clones, though not all of them. The sample records some 68,000 clones, approximately 97% being singletons. This rearrangement joins TRBV10-3 to TRBJ2-2; TRBD2 might be the D (6 bases). Source material: PBMCs. This TCR was recovered from a young man in good health and CMV-seronegative. The CDR3 reads CAIRGSIGSHTGELFF. CDR3 nucleotides: TGTGCCATCAGGGGGTCGATCGGGAGTCACACCGGGGAGCTGTTTTTT.